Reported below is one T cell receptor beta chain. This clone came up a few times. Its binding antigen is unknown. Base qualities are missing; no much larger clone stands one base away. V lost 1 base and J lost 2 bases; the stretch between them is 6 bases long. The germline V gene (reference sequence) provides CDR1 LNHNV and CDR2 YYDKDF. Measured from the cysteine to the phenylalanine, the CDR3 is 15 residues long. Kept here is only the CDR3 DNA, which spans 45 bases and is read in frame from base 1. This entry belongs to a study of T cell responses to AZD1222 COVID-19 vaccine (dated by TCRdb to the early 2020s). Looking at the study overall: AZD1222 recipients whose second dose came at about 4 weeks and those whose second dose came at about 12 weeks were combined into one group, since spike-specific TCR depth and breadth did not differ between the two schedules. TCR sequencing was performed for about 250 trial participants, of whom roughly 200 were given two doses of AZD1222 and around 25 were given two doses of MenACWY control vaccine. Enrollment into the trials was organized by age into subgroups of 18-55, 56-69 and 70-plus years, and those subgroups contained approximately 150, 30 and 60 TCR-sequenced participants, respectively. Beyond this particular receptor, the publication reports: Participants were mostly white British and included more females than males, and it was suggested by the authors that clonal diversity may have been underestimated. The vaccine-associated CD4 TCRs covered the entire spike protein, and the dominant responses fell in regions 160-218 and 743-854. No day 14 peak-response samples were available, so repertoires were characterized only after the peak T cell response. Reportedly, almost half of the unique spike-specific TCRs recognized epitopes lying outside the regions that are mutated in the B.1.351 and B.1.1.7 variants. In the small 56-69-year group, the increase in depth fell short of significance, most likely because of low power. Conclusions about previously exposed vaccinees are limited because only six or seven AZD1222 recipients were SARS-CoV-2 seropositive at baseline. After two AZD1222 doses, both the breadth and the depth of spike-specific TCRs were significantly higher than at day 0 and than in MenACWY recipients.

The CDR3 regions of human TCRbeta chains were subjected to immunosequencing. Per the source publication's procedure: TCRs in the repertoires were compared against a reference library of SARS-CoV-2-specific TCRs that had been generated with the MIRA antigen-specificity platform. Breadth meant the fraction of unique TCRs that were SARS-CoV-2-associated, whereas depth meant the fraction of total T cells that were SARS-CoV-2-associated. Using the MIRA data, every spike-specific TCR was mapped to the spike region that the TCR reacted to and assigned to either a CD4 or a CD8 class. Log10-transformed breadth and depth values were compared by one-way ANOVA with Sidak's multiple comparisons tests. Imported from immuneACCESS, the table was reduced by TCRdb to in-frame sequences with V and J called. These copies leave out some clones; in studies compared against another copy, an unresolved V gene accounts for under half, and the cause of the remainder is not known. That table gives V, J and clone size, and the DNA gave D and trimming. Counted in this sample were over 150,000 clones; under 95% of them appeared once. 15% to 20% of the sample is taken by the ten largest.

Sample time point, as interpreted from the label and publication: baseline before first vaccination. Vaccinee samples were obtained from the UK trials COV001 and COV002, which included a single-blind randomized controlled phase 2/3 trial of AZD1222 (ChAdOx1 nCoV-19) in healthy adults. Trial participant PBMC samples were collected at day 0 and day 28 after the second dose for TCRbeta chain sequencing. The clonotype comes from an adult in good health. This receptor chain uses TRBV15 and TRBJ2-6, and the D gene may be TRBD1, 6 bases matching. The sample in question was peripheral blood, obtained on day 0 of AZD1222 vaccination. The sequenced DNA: TGTGCCACCAGCAGAGCAGGGGCTGGGGCCAACGTCCTGACTTTC. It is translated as CATSRAGAGANVLTF.